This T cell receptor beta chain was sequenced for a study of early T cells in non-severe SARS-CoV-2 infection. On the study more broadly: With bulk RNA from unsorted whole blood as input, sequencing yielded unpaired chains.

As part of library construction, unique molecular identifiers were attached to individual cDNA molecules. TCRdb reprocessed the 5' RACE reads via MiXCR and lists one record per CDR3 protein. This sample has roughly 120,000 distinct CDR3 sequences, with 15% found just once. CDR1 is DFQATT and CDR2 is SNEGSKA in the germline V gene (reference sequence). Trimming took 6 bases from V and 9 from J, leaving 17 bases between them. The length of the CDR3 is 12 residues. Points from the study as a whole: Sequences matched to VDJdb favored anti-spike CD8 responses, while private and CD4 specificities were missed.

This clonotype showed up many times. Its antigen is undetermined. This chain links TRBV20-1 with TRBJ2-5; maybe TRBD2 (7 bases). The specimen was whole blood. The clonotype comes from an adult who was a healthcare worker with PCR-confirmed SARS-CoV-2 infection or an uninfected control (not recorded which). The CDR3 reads CSARGGWEPQYF. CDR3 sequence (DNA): TGCAGTGCGAGGGGGGGCTGGGAGCCCCAGTACTTC.